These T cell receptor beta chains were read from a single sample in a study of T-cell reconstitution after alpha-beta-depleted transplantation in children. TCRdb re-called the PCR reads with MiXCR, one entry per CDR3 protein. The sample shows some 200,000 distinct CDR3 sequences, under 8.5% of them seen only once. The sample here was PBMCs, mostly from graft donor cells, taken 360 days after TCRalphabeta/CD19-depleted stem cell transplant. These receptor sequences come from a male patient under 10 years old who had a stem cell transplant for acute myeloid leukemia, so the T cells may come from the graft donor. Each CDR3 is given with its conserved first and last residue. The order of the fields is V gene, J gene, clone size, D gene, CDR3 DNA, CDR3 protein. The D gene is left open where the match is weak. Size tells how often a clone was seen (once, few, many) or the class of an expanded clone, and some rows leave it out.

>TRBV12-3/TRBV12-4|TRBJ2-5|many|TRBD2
TGTGCCAGCAGTTTATCGGGACTAACACAAGAGACCCAGTACTTC
CASSLSGLTQETQYF
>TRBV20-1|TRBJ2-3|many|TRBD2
TGCAGTGCTGTCGGGACTAGCGTAGGACCAGATACGCAGTATTTT
CSAVGTSVGPDTQYF
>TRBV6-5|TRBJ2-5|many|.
TGTGCCAGCAGTCAAGATTGGGAGACCCAGTACTTC
CASSQDWETQYF
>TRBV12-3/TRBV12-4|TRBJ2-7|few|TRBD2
TGTGCCAGCAGGGGACCTAGCGGGCCCTACGAGCAGTACTTC
CASRGPSGPYEQYF
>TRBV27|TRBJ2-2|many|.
TGTGCCAGCAGTTCCGCCAGGAACACCGGGGAGCTGTTTTTT
CASSSARNTGELFF
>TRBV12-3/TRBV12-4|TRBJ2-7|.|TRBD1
TGTGCCAGCAGCCGACAGGGGATTATCTACGAGCAGTACTTC
CASSRQGIIYEQYF
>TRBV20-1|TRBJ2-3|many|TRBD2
TGCAGTGCTGGGACTAGCGGGAGCACAGATACGCAGTATTTT
CSAGTSGSTDTQYF
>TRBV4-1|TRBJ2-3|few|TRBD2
TGCGCCAGCAGCCTCGGGGGGGCCTTCACAGATACGCAGTATTTT
CASSLGGAFTDTQYF
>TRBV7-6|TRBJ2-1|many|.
TGTGCCAGCAGCTCGACCGAAGAGAATGAGCAGTTCTTC
CASSSTEENEQFF
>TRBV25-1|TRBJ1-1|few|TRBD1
TGTGCCAGCGGACACGCGGGACAGAGGAACTCTGAAGCTTTCTTT
CASGHAGQRNSEAFF
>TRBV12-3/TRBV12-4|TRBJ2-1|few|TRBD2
TGTGCCAGCAGTTTAATGGCGGGAGGAAGCGATGAGCAGTTCTTC
CASSLMAGGSDEQFF
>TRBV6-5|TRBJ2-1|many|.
TGTGCCAGCAGTTACTCCCGCTTTTTGGGTTCAGGGCAGTTCTTC
CASSYSRFLGSGQFF
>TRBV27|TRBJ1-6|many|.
TGTGCCAGCAGTTTCTTGCGGTCACCCCTCCACTTT
CASSFLRSPLHF
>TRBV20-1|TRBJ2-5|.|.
TGCAGTGCTAAAGCTAGCCATGGGAGAGAGACCCAGTACTTC
CSAKASHGRETQYF
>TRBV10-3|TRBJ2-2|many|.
TGTGCCATCAGGGGGAACACCGGGGAGCTGTTTTTT
CAIRGNTGELFF
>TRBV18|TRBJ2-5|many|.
TGTGCCAGCTCATTACGATCAAACAGGTGGGAAGAGACCCAGTACTTC
CASSLRSNRWEETQYF
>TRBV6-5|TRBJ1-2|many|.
TGTGCCAGCAGTTACGCAGGGGATGGCTACACCTTC
CASSYAGDGYTF
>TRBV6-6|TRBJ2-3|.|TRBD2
TGTGCCAGCATGACCTCGGGAGGTACGCAGTATTTT
CASMTSGGTQYF
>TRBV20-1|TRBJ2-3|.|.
TGCAGTGAATTTAAAACTAGCACAGATACGCAGTATTTT
CSEFKTSTDTQYF
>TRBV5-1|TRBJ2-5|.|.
TGCGCCAGCAGCTTCCAGCCGTACCAAGAGACCCAGTACTTC
CASSFQPYQETQYF
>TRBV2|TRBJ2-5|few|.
TGTGCCAGCAGTGTAAATTTGTCTGAGACCCAGTACTTC
CASSVNLSETQYF
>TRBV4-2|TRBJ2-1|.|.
TGTGCCAGCAGCCAAGGTAGCCCGGGCGACAATGAGCAGTTCTTC
CASSQGSPGDNEQFF
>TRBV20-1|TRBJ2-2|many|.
TGCAGTGCTCGCCGGAGGAACACCGGGGAGCTGTTTTTT
CSARRRNTGELFF
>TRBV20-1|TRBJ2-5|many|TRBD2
TGCAGTGCTAGGGATAGCGGGAGGGGCCAAGAGACCCAGTACTTC
CSARDSGRGQETQYF
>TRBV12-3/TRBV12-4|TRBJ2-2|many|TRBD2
TGTGCCAGCAGTTTAGCTCGCTCAAGGCTAGCGGTCGACGGGGAGCTGTTTTTT
CASSLARSRLAVDGELFF
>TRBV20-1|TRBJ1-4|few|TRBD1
TGCAGTGCTAGAGTATTGGGACAGGGGTATAATGAAAAACTGTTTTTT
CSARVLGQGYNEKLFF
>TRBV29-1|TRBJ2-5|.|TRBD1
TGCAGCGTTGACGTCAGGGGGACGATGGAGACCCAGTACTTC
CSVDVRGTMETQYF
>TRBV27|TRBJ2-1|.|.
TGTGCCAGCAGTTTCGGACAGAATCGGAATGAGCAGTTCTTC
CASSFGQNRNEQFF
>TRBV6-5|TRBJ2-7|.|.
TGTGCCAGCAGTTACGACAGAATCTCCTACGAGCAGTACTTC
CASSYDRISYEQYF
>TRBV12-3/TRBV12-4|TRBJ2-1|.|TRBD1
TGTGCCAGCAGTTCTACATCTAGGACAGGAATCAATGAGCAGTTCTTC
CASSSTSRTGINEQFF
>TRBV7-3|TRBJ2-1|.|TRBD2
TGTGCCAGCAGCTTGAGGAGGCGGGAGGGTCAAAATGAGCAGTTCTTC
CASSLRRREGQNEQFF
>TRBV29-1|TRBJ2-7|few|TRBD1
TGCAGCGTCAACGGACAGGGGCCCTACGAGCAGTACTTC
CSVNGQGPYEQYF
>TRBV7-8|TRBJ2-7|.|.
TGTGCCAGCAGCTCGATTGGACGGGCGAGCTCCTACGAGCAGTACTTC
CASSSIGRASSYEQYF
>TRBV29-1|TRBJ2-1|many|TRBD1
TGCAGCGTCTGGACAGGGAGAGATGACAATGAGCAGTTCTTC
CSVWTGRDDNEQFF
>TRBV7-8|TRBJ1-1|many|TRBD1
TGTGCCAGCAGAGGACAGGGGAAGACTGAAGCTTTCTTT
CASRGQGKTEAFF